Presented here are 26 T cell receptor beta chains from one specimen sequenced in a study of T-cell memory formation after mild COVID-19. MiXCR, run by TCRdb on the 5' RACE reads, gives a single entry per CDR3 protein. The table includes about 350,000 distinct CDR3 sequences, 20% to 25% detected once. Specimen: PBMCs or a T cell subset sorted from them (not recorded which). All receptors come from a man aged 18 to 29 who had mild COVID-19 (a few samples of this study predate the infection). Cell type and time point are not known.

This clonotype has just a few counts. This chain connects TRBV5-1 to TRBJ2-2; no firm D call. CDR3 size: 15 residues. Germline values: CDR1 SGHRS, CDR2 YFSETQ. Trimming pared 0 bases from V and 1 base from J, leaving 7 bases between. The CDR3 loop is CASSLVWQNTGELFF. The CDR3 coding sequence is TGCGCCAGCAGCTTGGTTTGGCAGAACACCGGGGAGCTGTTTTTT.

The sample holds a few counts of this clonotype. In DNA form, the CDR3 reads TGTGCCAGCAGCCAAGGTAGACAGGGGGCCGCTGGCATTCAGTACTTC. Translated, it gives CASSQGRQGAAGIQYF. The J gene is TRBJ2-4, the V gene TRBV4-2; 10 nucleotides align to TRBD1. This CDR3 comprises 16 residues. Losses at the gene ends were 1 base for V and 9 bases for J; bases not matched to a gene: 9. Germline CDR1 reads LGHNA; CDR2 reads YNFKEQ.

This clonotype was recorded a few times. The chain links TRBV24-1 to TRBJ1-5; TRBD1 agrees at 7 bases. Trimming removed 5 bases from V and 6 bases from J; junction bases left unmatched: 3. The CDR3 extends over 13 amino acids. Germline V gene sequence: CDR1 KGHDR, CDR2 SFDVKD. CDR3 residues: CATSAGGGQPQHF. The CDR3 DNA sequence: TGTGCCACCAGTGCAGGGGGAGGTCAGCCCCAGCATTTT.

This clonotype came up a few times. The V call is TRBV4-1, the J call TRBJ2-1; 13 nucleotides line up with TRBD2. The germline V gene encodes CDR1 MGHRA and CDR2 YSYEKL. After removal of 3 bases from V and 4 bases from J, the junction contained 6 bases not matched to a gene. This CDR3 region has 17 residues. The CDR3 nucleotides are TGCGCCAGCAGCCATACTAGCGGGGGGGGAACTTACAATGAGCAGTTCTTC. Encoded protein: CASSHTSGGGTYNEQFF.

The genes are TRBV4-1 and TRBJ2-7; D not certain. This CDR3 spans 13 amino acids. Trimming took off 1 base at V and 3 bases at J, with 7 bases between the two ends. Germline-derived CDR1 and CDR2 are MGHRA and YSYEKL. The CDR3 protein is CASSQGMGYEQYF. The CDR3 nucleotides read TGCGCCAGCAGCCAAGGGATGGGCTACGAGCAGTACTTC.

V gene TRBV5-1 combines with J gene TRBJ2-4, with D possibly TRBD2 on 5 matching bases. Germline-derived CDR1 and CDR2 are SGHRS and YFSETQ. CDR3 size: 13 residues. V lost 7 bases to trimming and J lost 3 bases, with 11 bases between them. DNA of the CDR3: TGCGCCAGCGGCCCAGGAGGCAAAAACATTCAGTACTTC. This sequence encodes CASGPGGKNIQYF.

Details on this clonotype: This clone may be a read error of a much larger clone one base away. V usage is TRBV7-2 and J usage is TRBJ2-7, with D possibly TRBD2 on 5 matching bases. This CDR3 contains 14 residues. Germline CDR1 and CDR2: SGHTA and FQGNSA. Trimming removed 0 bases at V and 0 bases at J, with 6 bases between. The CDR3 DNA sequence: TGTGCCAGCAGCTTAGCGGGGAGCTCCTACGAGCAGTACGTC. Its protein is CASSLAGSSYEQYV.

The chain joins TRBV12-3 or TRBV12-4 to TRBJ2-1, with D tentatively TRBD1 or TRBD2 (6 bases each). V lost 5 bases and J lost 7, with 12 bases in between. This CDR3 region has 13 residues. CDR3 sequence: CASSMTRGNEQFF. In DNA form, the CDR3 reads TGTGCCAGCAGTATGACTAGGGGGAATGAGCAGTTCTTC.

This clonotype has only a few counts. The V and J genes are TRBV12-3 or TRBV12-4 and TRBJ1-1; D is possibly TRBD1 (6 bases). The V end lost 2 bases, the J end lost 4 bases, and 8 bases lay between the germline ends. The CDR3 is made up of 13 amino acids. In DNA form, the CDR3 reads TGTGCCAGCAGTTTACGCAGGGGCACTGAAGCTTTCTTT. Translated: CASSLRRGTEAFF.

The V gene is TRBV28, the J gene TRBJ1-6, with D possibly being TRBD1 (5 bases). V was trimmed by 8 bases and J by 9 bases, leaving 14 bases between them. This CDR3 region has 13 residues. Germline-derived CDR1 and CDR2 are MDHEN and SYDVKM. The CDR3 nucleotides read TGTGCCAGCGGGGGGACGGCATTTTCACCCCTCCACTTT. It specifies CASGGTAFSPLHF.

DNA of the CDR3: TGTGCCAGCTCACCCGCTACCTACGAGCAGTACTTC. This codes for CASSPATYEQYF. V is TRBV18 and J is TRBJ2-7; no clear D gene. In germline, CDR1 is KGHSH, CDR2 LQKENI. Trimming took 3 bases from V and 2 from J, leaving 5 bases between them. This CDR3 comprises 12 residues.

The chain is built from TRBV20-1 and TRBJ2-7, with 11 bases that match TRBD1. Germline values: CDR1 DFQATT, CDR2 SNEGSKA (reference sequence). The CDR3 totals 15 residues. The V segment lost 0 bases and the J segment 3 bases; nucleotides outside the gene matches: 4. CDR3 nucleotide sequence: TGCAGTGCTAGAGATCGGGGGACAGGGGGCTACGAGCAGTACTTC. Protein sequence: CSARDRGTGGYEQYF.

This CDR3 is CSAREPRGNTEAFF. The CDR3 region has the DNA TGCAGTGCTAGAGAGCCCCGAGGGAACACTGAAGCTTTCTTT. The chain uses TRBV20-1 and TRBJ1-1; no clear D gene. V was pared by 0 bases and J by 1 base, with 9 bases between. Germline CDR1 DFQATT, CDR2 SNEGSKA (reference sequence). The CDR3 consists of 14 residues.

V is TRBV7-9 and J is TRBJ2-7, with TRBD2 identical over 8 bases. The CDR3 is 17 amino acids. CDR1 and CDR2 (germline): SEHNR, FQNEAQ (reference sequence). V gave up 5 bases and J gave up 3 bases; unmatched junction bases: 15. The CDR3 loop reads CASSRSELAGADYEQYF. The CDR3 bases are TGTGCCAGCAGCCGGTCCGAGCTAGCGGGTGCAGACTACGAGCAGTACTTC. The whole variable domain, remainder taken from reference TRBV7-9 and TRBJ2-7, is DTGVSQNPRHKITKRGQNVTFRCDPISEHNRLYWYRQTLGQGPEFLTYFQNEAQLEKSRLLSDRFSAERPKGSFSTLEIQRTEQGDSAMYLCASSRSELAGADYEQYFGPGTRLTVT.

The chain uses TRBV6-5 and TRBJ2-7; 12 bases agree with TRBD2. The CDR3 has 16 residues. Germline CDR1 reads MNHEY; CDR2 reads SVGAGI. V lost 6 bases, J lost 0 bases, and 6 bases stayed unmatched. CDR3 region: CASSQTSGGLSYEQYF. In DNA form, the CDR3 reads TGTGCCAGCAGCCAAACTAGCGGGGGGCTCTCCTACGAGCAGTACTTC.

The CDR3 reads CASSSGSTNYGYTF. For the CDR3, the DNA is TGTGCCAGCAGTTCAGGATCCACTAACTATGGCTACACCTTC. The rearrangement joins TRBV6-5 to TRBJ1-2; D call uncertain. The CDR3 sequence is 14 residues long. Germline CDR1 is MNHEY and CDR2 is SVGAGI. Trimming took 4 bases from V and 0 from J, leaving 9 bases between them.

CDR3 in DNA: TGTGCCAGCAGAGTGGCCTTGGAGAACACTGAAGCTTTCTTT. Protein product: CASRVALENTEAFF. The chain combines TRBV27 with TRBJ1-1; no firm D call. The V end was cut by 6 bases, the J end by 1 base, with 12 bases between. There are 14 residues in the CDR3. Germline values: CDR1 MNHEY, CDR2 SMNVEV (reference sequence).

The sample holds a few counts of this clonotype. The chain recombines TRBV7-2 with TRBJ2-2; a weak D match, TRBD2 (6 bases). V lost 7 bases and J 6 bases, leaving 21 bases between the germline ends. The length of the CDR3 is 16 residues. CDR1 is SGHTA and CDR2 is FQGNSA in the germline V gene. This CDR3 reads CASTAWVGAGSGELFF. As DNA, the CDR3 is TGTGCCAGCACCGCTTGGGTCGGAGCGGGCTCCGGGGAGCTGTTTTTT.

This clonotype was counted between two and nine times. V usage is TRBV11-2 and J usage is TRBJ2-2; TRBD1 or TRBD2 may be the D gene (6 bases each). The CDR3 has 15 residues. Germline CDR1 reads SGHAT; CDR2 reads FQNNGV. Trimming removed 3 bases at V and 4 bases at J, with 12 bases between. The CDR3 DNA is TGTGCCAGCAGCTTTAGGGGGGCGGGCACCGGGGAGCTGTTTTTT. It yields the protein CASSFRGAGTGELFF.

V and J are TRBV18 and TRBJ2-2; 7 nucleotides line up with TRBD1. CDR3 length: 15 amino acids. From germline, CDR1 is KGHSH and CDR2 LQKENI. The V and J ends lost 3 bases and 7 bases, in that order; junction bases with no gene match: 8. The CDR3 nucleotides read TGTGCCAGCTCACCCTTCGGACAGGTGGACGGGGAGCTGTTTTTT. This gives the protein CASSPFGQVDGELFF. The whole variable domain, filled in from reference TRBV18 and TRBJ2-2, reads NAGVMQNPRHLVRRRGQEARLRCSPMKGHSHVYWYRQLPEEGLKFMVYLQKENIIDESGMPKERFSAEFPKEGPSILRIQQVVRGDSAAYFCASSPFGQVDGELFFGEGSRLTVL.

This clonotype was detected ten times or more. V gene TRBV19 combines with J gene TRBJ2-1; 8 bases line up with TRBD2. CDR1 and CDR2 (germline): LNHDA, SQIVND (reference sequence). The CDR3 has 16 residues. The ends lost 9 bases at V and 3 bases at J; junction bases unmatched: 13. The CDR3 sequence is CASLVSGGNLYNEQFF. The CDR3 nucleotides read TGTGCCAGCTTAGTGAGCGGGGGAAACCTCTACAATGAGCAGTTCTTC.

The chain has TRBV20-1 and TRBJ2-1; D gene uncertain. The CDR3 consists of 13 residues. V was shortened by 0 bases and J by 10 bases, with 13 bases between the two germline ends. CDR1 and CDR2 from the germline V gene are DFQATT and SNEGSKA (reference sequence). The CDR3 is CSARDPLAKEQFF. CDR3 coding DNA: TGCAGTGCTAGAGATCCTCTGGCGAAGGAGCAGTTCTTC.

The CDR3 DNA reads TGTGCCAGCAGCAAGGTCGGCAAAGAGACCCAGTACTTC. Translation: CASSKVGKETQYF. This chain joins TRBV14 and TRBJ2-5, with no clear D. The CDR3 runs 13 residues. The V end lost 5 bases, the J end lost 3 bases, and 10 bases lay between the germline ends. The germline V gene encodes CDR1 SGHDN and CDR2 FVKESK.

This chain connects TRBV4-3 to TRBJ1-5; no firm D call. Germline lookup yields CDR1 LGHNA and CDR2 YSLEER. Trimming stripped 1 base from V and 5 bases from J, with 21 bases between. The CDR3 spans 18 residues. CDR3 protein: CASSQAWGSRSNDQPQHF. CDR3 sequence (DNA): TGCGCCAGCAGCCAAGCCTGGGGAAGCAGGAGCAATGATCAGCCCCAGCATTTT.

The chain recombines TRBV5-5 with TRBJ2-7, with TRBD2 matching 11 bases. CDR3 length: 15 residues. Germline values: CDR1 SGHKS, CDR2 YYEKEE (reference sequence). V dropped 5 bases and J dropped 3; count of bases not matched to a gene: 7. The DNA of the CDR3 is TGTGCCAGCAGTTTTCTAGCGGGGGGATTCTACGAGCAGTACGTC. Its translation is CASSFLAGGFYEQYV.

The rearrangement joins TRBV5-1 to TRBJ2-3, with D possibly being TRBD2 (7 bases). The CDR3 loop spans 14 amino acids. Between the trimmed V and J ends, which lost 4 bases and 3 bases, there was a span of 12 bases. Germline-derived CDR1 and CDR2 are SGHRS and YFSETQ. CDR3 in amino acids: CASSLQGGTDTQYF. Here the CDR3 DNA reads TGCGCCAGCAGCCTACAGGGAGGGACAGATACGCAGTATTTT. Based on the CDR3 plus reference TRBV5-1 and TRBJ2-3, the full variable domain is KAGVTQTPRYLIKTRGQQVTLSCSPISGHRSVSWYQQTPGQGLQFLFEYFSETQRNKGNFPGRFSGRQFSNSRSEMNVSTLELGDSALYLCASSLQGGTDTQYFGPGTRLTVL.